This T cell receptor (beta chain) is from a study of early T cells in non-severe SARS-CoV-2 infection. Study-wide points: Reliance on VDJdb matching favored anti-spike CD8 responses; private and CD4 specificities were missed.

V lost 1 base and J 0 bases, leaving 6 bases between the germline ends. The V gene's germline CDR1 is LNHDA and CDR2 SQIVND (reference sequence). This CDR3 has 14 residues. This clonotype appeared a few times. Its specificity is not known. Each cDNA molecule carried a unique molecular identifier. MiXCR was run by TCRdb on the 5' RACE reads, yielding one entry per CDR3 protein. The table includes tens of thousands of distinct CDR3 sequences, roughly a tenth detected once. Sample: whole blood. V and J are TRBV19 and TRBJ1-2; no firm D call. This receptor was identified in an adult who was a healthcare worker with PCR-confirmed SARS-CoV-2 infection or an uninfected control (not recorded which). CDR3 loop: CASSIATPNYGYTF. The CDR3 bases are TGTGCCAGTAGTATAGCGACACCTAACTATGGCTACACCTTC.